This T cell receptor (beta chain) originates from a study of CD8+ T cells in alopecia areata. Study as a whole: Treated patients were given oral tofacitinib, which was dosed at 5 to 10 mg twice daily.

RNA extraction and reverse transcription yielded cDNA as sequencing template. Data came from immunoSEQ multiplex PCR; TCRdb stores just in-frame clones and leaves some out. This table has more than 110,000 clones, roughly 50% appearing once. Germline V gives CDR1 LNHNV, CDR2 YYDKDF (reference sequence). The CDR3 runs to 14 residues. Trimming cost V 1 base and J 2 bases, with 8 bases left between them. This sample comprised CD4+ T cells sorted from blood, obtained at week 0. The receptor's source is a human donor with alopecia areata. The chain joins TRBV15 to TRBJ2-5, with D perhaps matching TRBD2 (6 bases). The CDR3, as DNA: TGTGCCACCAGCAGAGTGGGGACTCAAGAGACCCAGTACTTC. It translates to CATSRVGTQETQYF.